A single sample is the source of the 31 T cell receptor beta chains below, sequenced in a study of blood T cell repertoires in COVID-19. Some clones are missing from TCRdb's copy, which holds only in-frame ones; the method was immunoSEQ multiplex PCR. The sample has 350,000 to 400,000 clones; approximately 91% are singletons. Sample: PBMCs or T cells enriched from blood (not recorded which). The source is a middle-aged woman who had been exposed to COVID-19.

This sequence joins TRBV27 and TRBJ2-7; TRBD2 aligns across 14 bases. The CDR3 is 17 residues long. V shed 4 bases, J shed 5 bases, and the junction held 10 bases outside the gene matches. Germline V gene sequence: CDR1 MNHEY, CDR2 SMNVEV (reference sequence). DNA for the CDR3: TGTGCCAGCAGTTATGGAGGCGGGACTAGCGGGAGAAACGAGCAGTACTTC. Protein: CASSYGGGTSGRNEQYF.

The rearrangement uses TRBV7-3 and TRBJ2-3; 7 nucleotides match TRBD1. CDR3 size: 14 residues. CDR1 and CDR2 (germline): SGHTA, FQGTGA. V gave up 5 bases and J gave up 2 bases; unmatched junction bases: 4. The DNA for the CDR3 is TGTGCCAGCAGCCCGGGACAGCTCACAGATACGCAGTATTTT. This sequence encodes CASSPGQLTDTQYF.

J is TRBJ1-2 and V is TRBV10-3; 12 bases fit TRBD1. The CDR3 has 15 residues. The junction had 9 bases not matched to a gene; V was cut back by 5 bases and J by 8 bases. Per the germline V gene, CDR1 is ENHRY and CDR2 is SYGVKD. In DNA, the CDR3 is TGTGCCATCAGTTCCGCGGGACAGGGGGCGGAAGGCTACACCTTC. It codes for CAISSAGQGAEGYTF.

The chain uses TRBV24-1 and TRBJ1-1; no clear D gene. The CDR3 sequence is 11 residues long. The V end lost 4 bases, the J end lost 9 bases, and 8 bases lay between the germline ends. Germline V gene sequence: CDR1 KGHDR, CDR2 SFDVKD. The CDR3 DNA is TGTGCCACCAGTGACCGGGAAAAAGCTTTCTTT. Residues: CATSDREKAFF.

The V call is TRBV29-1, the J call TRBJ1-2, with D perhaps TRBD1 (5 bases). The CDR3 loop spans 13 amino acids. The V gene lost 4 bases and the J gene lost 3 bases, with 12 bases spanning the gap. Germline V gives CDR1 SQVTM, CDR2 ANQGSEA. The CDR3 region has the DNA TGCAGCGTTGGGGGCGGTGGGGACTATGGCTACACCTTC. This encodes CSVGGGGDYGYTF.

The chain is built from TRBV29-1 and TRBJ1-1; D may be TRBD1 (5 bases). CDR3 size: 12 residues. Trimming left V 3 bases short and J 11 bases short, with 16 bases between. Germline V gene sequence: CDR1 SQVTM, CDR2 ANQGSEA. The DNA of the CDR3 is TGCAGCGTTGAGAAATCGGGCAGGGTCGCTTTCTTT. Amino acids: CSVEKSGRVAFF. Full variable domain (missing parts from reference TRBV29-1 and TRBJ1-1): SAVISQKPSRDICQRGTSLTIQCQVDSQVTMMFWYRQQPGQSLTLIATANQGSEATYESGFVIDKFPISRPNLTFSTLTVSNMSPEDSSIYLCSVEKSGRVAFFGQGTRLTVV.

This clone is a singleton in its sample. The J gene is TRBJ1-2, the V gene TRBV5-5; TRBD1 might be the D (5 bases). Germline values: CDR1 SGHKS, CDR2 YYEKEE (reference sequence). Trimming stripped 4 bases from V and 8 bases from J, with 15 bases between. This CDR3 comprises 13 residues. The CDR3 nucleotides are TGTGCCAGCAGCCCCCGTACAGGCGGCGGCTACACCTTC. This codes for CASSPRTGGGYTF.

This sequence joins TRBV29-1 and TRBJ2-7; D is undetermined. The V end lost 2 bases, the J end lost 3 bases, and 14 bases lay between the germline ends. The CDR3 has 14 amino acids. In germline, CDR1 is SQVTM, CDR2 ANQGSEA. In DNA, the CDR3 is TGCAGCGTTGAACTGGCCAATTCGAACTACGAGCAGTACTTC. Its protein product is CSVELANSNYEQYF.

For the CDR3, the DNA is TGCAGTGCTATTGATGTCGGCGAGGCGACAGATACGCAGTATTTT. Residues: CSAIDVGEATDTQYF. This chain connects TRBV20-1 to TRBJ2-3; D is uncertain. The V and J ends lost 4 bases and 3 bases respectively, with 17 bases between them. The CDR3 extends over 15 amino acids. CDR1 is DFQATT and CDR2 is SNEGSKA in the germline V gene (reference sequence).

J is TRBJ2-1 and V is TRBV10-2; possible D gene TRBD1, 6 bases. Trimming pared 7 bases from V and 6 bases from J, leaving 16 bases between. The CDR3 is 14 amino acids. CDR1 and CDR2 from the germline V gene are WSHSY and SAAADI. The DNA for the CDR3 is TGCGCCAGCACCGACAGGACTTTCGGCAATGAGCAGTTCTTC. It yields the protein CASTDRTFGNEQFF.

This chain uses TRBV24-1 with TRBJ1-1, with unresolved D. The CDR3 is made up of 13 amino acids. V lost 3 bases to trimming and J lost 2 bases, with 6 bases between them. Germline V CDR1 and CDR2: KGHDR, SFDVKD. CDR3 in DNA: TGTGCCACCAGTGATGCCAGTAACACTGAAGCTTTCTTT. It specifies CATSDASNTEAFF.

The chain links TRBV12-3 or TRBV12-4 to TRBJ2-1; D may be TRBD1 (6 bases). Trimming cost V 0 bases and J 10 bases, with 7 bases left between them. The length of the CDR3 is 12 residues. CDR3 residues: CASSLATGEQFF. In DNA, the CDR3 is TGTGCCAGCAGTTTAGCGACAGGAGAGCAGTTCTTC.

V gene TRBV27 combines with J gene TRBJ1-6; D is possibly TRBD1 (6 bases). Trimming shortened V by 5 bases and J by 0 bases, and 8 bases separated the two germline ends. CDR3 length equals 15 residues. Germline CDR1 reads MNHEY; CDR2 reads SMNVEV (reference sequence). The CDR3 region is CASSDRSSYNSPLHF. DNA of the CDR3: TGTGCCAGCAGTGACAGGAGCTCCTATAATTCACCCCTCCACTTT.

The chain joins TRBV7-9 to TRBJ1-2; 9 nucleotides match TRBD1. With V trimmed by 5 bases and J by 2 bases, 12 bases remained unmatched. The CDR3 runs 17 residues. Per germline, CDR1 SEHNR and CDR2 FQNEAQ (reference sequence). In DNA, the CDR3 is TGTGCCAGCAGCGTAACCGGGACAGGGTTGGGGAACTATGGCTACACCTTC. Amino acid sequence: CASSVTGTGLGNYGYTF.

The V and J genes are TRBV5-6 and TRBJ1-1, with D perhaps matching TRBD1 (6 bases). This CDR3 spans 13 amino acids. In germline, CDR1 is SGHDT, CDR2 YYEEEE. The V end lost 3 bases, the J end lost 0 bases, and 6 bases lay between the germline ends. The CDR3 is CASSWGLNTEAFF. CDR3 bases: TGTGCCAGCAGCTGGGGGCTGAACACTGAAGCTTTCTTT.

The chain combines TRBV19 with TRBJ1-1; 9 nucleotides line up with TRBD1. The trim removed 4 bases at V and 4 bases at J, leaving 7 bases unmatched. The CDR3 spans 15 residues. The V gene's germline CDR1 is LNHDA and CDR2 SQIVND (reference sequence). CDR3 residues: CASSRLQGAFTEAFF. The CDR3, as DNA: TGTGCCAGTAGTAGATTACAGGGGGCTTTCACTGAAGCTTTCTTT. Full variable domain (remainder filled in from reference TRBV19 and TRBJ1-1): DGGITQSPKYLFRKEGQNVTLSCEQNLNHDAMYWYRQDPGQGLRLIYYSQIVNDFQKGDIAEGYSVSREKKESFPLTVTSAQKNPTAFYLCASSRLQGAFTEAFFGQGTRLTVV.

The rearrangement links TRBV5-8 to TRBJ1-6; D uncertain. Germline V gene sequence: CDR1 SGHTS, CDR2 YDEGEE. The CDR3 runs to 15 residues. V lost 4 bases to trimming and J lost 5 bases, with 13 bases between them. The CDR3 DNA is TGTGCCAGCAGCCCACTGGTCGCAAATAATTCACCCCTCCACTTT. Translating gives CASSPLVANNSPLHF.

The chain has TRBV30 and TRBJ1-5, with D perhaps TRBD1 (5 bases). The CDR3 has 13 amino acids. Germline V gene data show CDR1 as GTSNPN and CDR2 as SVGIG (reference sequence). Trimming left V 5 bases short and J 1 base short, with 9 bases between. CDR3 in DNA: TGTGCCTGGTCGGGGGTAAGCAATCAGCCCCAGCATTTT. Translation: CAWSGVSNQPQHF.

This sequence joins TRBV19 and TRBJ2-2, with TRBD1 matching over 8 bases. The CDR3 runs to 16 residues. The germline gives CDR1 LNHDA, CDR2 SQIVND (reference sequence). With V trimmed by 7 bases and J by 0 bases, 7 bases remained unmatched. CDR3: CASTRQGNSNTGELFF. CDR3 DNA sequence: TGTGCCAGTACCCGACAGGGGAATTCGAACACCGGGGAGCTGTTTTTT.

The rearrangement links TRBV2 to TRBJ1-5; D may be TRBD1 (6 bases). Trimming took off 6 bases at V and 3 bases at J, with 21 bases between the two ends. The length of the CDR3 is 17 residues. Per the germline V gene, CDR1 is SNHLY and CDR2 is FYNNEI. Written as DNA, the CDR3 is TGTGCCAGCAGCGTACCGACAGGTCCCCGGGACAATCAGCCCCAGCATTTT. This gives the protein CASSVPTGPRDNQPQHF.

This clone has only a few counts. This chain joins TRBV6-5 and TRBJ1-4; unclear D gene. This CDR3 is 13 amino acids long. V was shortened by 6 bases and J by 6 bases, with 11 bases between the two germline ends. Per germline, CDR1 MNHEY and CDR2 SVGAGI. The CDR3 protein is CASSNWQDEKLFF. Here the CDR3 DNA reads TGTGCCAGCAGCAATTGGCAAGATGAAAAACTGTTTTTT.

The rearrangement uses TRBV24-1 and TRBJ2-1; 7 nucleotides line up with TRBD1. Germline V gives CDR1 KGHDR, CDR2 SFDVKD. V shed 2 bases, J shed 5 bases, and the junction held 17 bases outside the gene matches. The CDR3 runs 19 residues. CDR3 sequence (DNA): TGTGCCACCAGTGATTCCGGGACAGACTCACTGTTTTCTCACAATGAGCAGTTCTTC. This codes for CATSDSGTDSLFSHNEQFF.

This clone was found once. The chain joins TRBV20-1 to TRBJ1-4; no clear D gene. The V and J ends lost 3 bases and 7 bases respectively, with 6 bases between them. This CDR3 is built from 11 residues. CDR1 DFQATT and CDR2 SNEGSKA come from the germline V gene (reference sequence). This chain's CDR3 is CSASIGEKLFF. The CDR3, as DNA: TGCAGTGCTAGTATCGGTGAAAAACTGTTTTTT.

The gene calls are TRBV6-5 and TRBJ2-1, with D perhaps matching TRBD1 (6 bases). This CDR3 has 16 residues. Trimming stripped 0 bases from V and 9 bases from J, with 18 bases between. CDR1 and CDR2 (germline): MNHEY, SVGAGI. The CDR3 reads CASSYSGGIPDAEQFF. The CDR3 coding sequence is TGTGCCAGCAGTTACTCAGGGGGAATCCCCGATGCTGAGCAGTTCTTC.

The V gene is TRBV11-3, the J gene TRBJ2-7; D is uncertain. Deletions cut 4 bases from V and 2 bases from J, with 6 bases between. This CDR3 has 12 amino acids. Germline V lookup: CDR1 SGHNT, CDR2 YENEEA. The CDR3 protein is CASSSTTYEQYF. CDR3 coding DNA: TGTGCCAGCAGCTCAACAACCTACGAGCAGTACTTC.

The chain employs TRBV6-6 and TRBJ1-5; 10 bases line up with TRBD1. V shed 5 bases, J shed 6 bases, and the junction held 7 bases outside the gene matches. The CDR3 covers 15 residues. The germline V gene has CDR1 MNHNY and CDR2 SVGAGI (reference sequence). For the CDR3, the DNA is TGTGCCAGCAGTACGGGACAGGGGCACGTTCAGCCCCAGCATTTT. Amino acids: CASSTGQGHVQPQHF.

This chain uses TRBV2 with TRBJ1-5, with no clear D. Germline V CDR1 and CDR2: SNHLY, FYNNEI. Trimming stripped 1 base from V and 5 bases from J, with 21 bases between. The CDR3 sequence is 18 residues long. CDR3: CASSEGPGMYLGDQPQHF. The CDR3 DNA follows: TGTGCCAGCAGTGAAGGTCCAGGCATGTACCTCGGGGATCAGCCCCAGCATTTT.

V gene TRBV19 combines with J gene TRBJ1-5; D is ambiguous. The CDR3 sequence is 13 residues long. Germline V CDR1 and CDR2: LNHDA, SQIVND (reference sequence). V was trimmed by 4 bases and J by 4 bases, leaving 8 bases between them. CDR3 sequence (DNA): TGTGCCAGTAGTACCCAGAGGAATCAGCCCCAGCATTTT. Amino acids: CASSTQRNQPQHF.

The chain recombines TRBV6-5 with TRBJ1-2; a possible D gene is TRBD1 (5 bases). This CDR3 contains 16 residues. Trimming pared 4 bases from V and 6 bases from J, leaving 21 bases between. CDR1 and CDR2 from the germline V gene are MNHEY and SVGAGI. CDR3 in DNA: TGTGCCAGCAGTTTTCTAAACCTACCCCAGGGCGATGGCTACACCTTC. Its translation is CASSFLNLPQGDGYTF.

This clone has a handful of counts. The chain uses TRBV7-9 and TRBJ1-4; 8 bases are a match to TRBD1. The CDR3 has 15 residues. J was trimmed by 6 bases and V by 5 bases; bases with no gene match: 8. Germline V gene sequence: CDR1 SEHNR, CDR2 FQNEAQ (reference sequence). CDR3 protein: CASSRTGQGYEKLFF. DNA of the CDR3: TGTGCCAGCAGCAGGACCGGACAGGGATATGAAAAACTGTTTTTT. Variable domain in full (rest from reference TRBV7-9 and TRBJ1-4): DTGVSQNPRHKITKRGQNVTFRCDPISEHNRLYWYRQTLGQGPEFLTYFQNEAQLEKSRLLSDRFSAERPKGSFSTLEIQRTEQGDSAMYLCASSRTGQGYEKLFFGSGTQLSVL.

The chain carries TRBV24-1 and TRBJ2-7; D is possibly TRBD2 (6 bases). The V end was cut by 3 bases, the J end by 4 bases, with 15 bases between. This CDR3 contains 15 residues. From germline, CDR1 is KGHDR and CDR2 SFDVKD. CDR3 DNA: TGTGCCACCAGTGATCCATACGCGGGGAGTTACGAGCAGTACTTC. As protein: CATSDPYAGSYEQYF.